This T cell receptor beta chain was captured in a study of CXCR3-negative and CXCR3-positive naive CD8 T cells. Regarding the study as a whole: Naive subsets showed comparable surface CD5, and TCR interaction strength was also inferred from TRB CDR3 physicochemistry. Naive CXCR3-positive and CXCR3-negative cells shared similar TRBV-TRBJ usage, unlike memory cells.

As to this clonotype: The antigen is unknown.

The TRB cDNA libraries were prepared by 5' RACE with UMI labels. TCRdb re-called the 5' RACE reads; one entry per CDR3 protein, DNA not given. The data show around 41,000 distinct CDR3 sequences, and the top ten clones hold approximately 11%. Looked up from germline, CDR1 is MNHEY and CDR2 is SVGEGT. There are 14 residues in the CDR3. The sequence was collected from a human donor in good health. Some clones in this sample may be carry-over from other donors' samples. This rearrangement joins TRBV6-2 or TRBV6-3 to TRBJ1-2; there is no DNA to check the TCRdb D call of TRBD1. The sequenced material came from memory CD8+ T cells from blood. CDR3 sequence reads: CASSYLGADYGYTF.